This T cell receptor (beta chain) was recovered during a study of B cell selection in AIRE deficiency. Findings and caveats of the study: Healthy donors alone shared roughly 32% of approximately 3,500 Treg sequences; patients alone 9% to 9.5%. Roughly 31% of healthy-shared Treg TCRbeta sequences appeared in patient Tconv cells.

The data were produced by immunoSEQ multiplex PCR, yet TCRdb's version contains in-frame clones alone and is incomplete. The sample carries about 22,000 clones, about nine tenths recorded once. Of note for this clone: Its antigen is unidentified.

Regulatory T cells were sorted as CD4+CD25hiCD127low/negative cells. The CDR3 totals 14 residues. Germline assignment: CDR1 LNHDA and CDR2 SQIVND (reference sequence). V lost 3 bases and J lost 7, with 15 bases in between. This sequence was found in a human donor in good health. The rearrangement joins TRBV19 to TRBJ2-5; D unresolved. Sequencing was performed on CD4+CD25+ Tregs sorted from PBMCs. Here the CDR3 DNA reads TGTGCCAGTAGTATTTCTCTTGAGGCAGGGACCCAGTACTTC. It translates to CASSISLEAGTQYF.